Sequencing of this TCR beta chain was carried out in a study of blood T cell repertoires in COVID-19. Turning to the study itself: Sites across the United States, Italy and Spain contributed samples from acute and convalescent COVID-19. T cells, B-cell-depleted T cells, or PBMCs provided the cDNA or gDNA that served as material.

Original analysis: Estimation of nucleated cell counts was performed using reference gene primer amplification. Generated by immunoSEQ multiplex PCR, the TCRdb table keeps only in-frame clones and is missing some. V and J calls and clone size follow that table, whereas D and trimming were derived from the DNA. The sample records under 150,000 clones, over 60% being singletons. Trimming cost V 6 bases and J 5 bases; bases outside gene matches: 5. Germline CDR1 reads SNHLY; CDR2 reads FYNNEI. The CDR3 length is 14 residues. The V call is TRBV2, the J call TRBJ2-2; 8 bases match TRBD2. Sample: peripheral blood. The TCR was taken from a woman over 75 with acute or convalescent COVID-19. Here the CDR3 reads CASRPGLGTGELFF. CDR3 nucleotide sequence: TGTGCCAGCAGACCGGGACTAGGGACCGGGGAGCTGTTTTTT.